The 32 T cell receptor beta chains below were found in one sample sequenced in a study of response to subunit inactivated influenza vaccine. One entry per CDR3 protein results from TCRdb running MiXCR on the RT-PCR reads. The data show 650,000 to 800,000 distinct CDR3 sequences, more than 11% seen once. The material sequenced was PBMCs from blood, taken roughly 15 days before vaccination. These receptors were obtained from a man between 50 and 59 years old who received an inactivated influenza vaccine.

This clonotype was found a few times. This rearrangement joins TRBV9 to TRBJ1-2; perhaps TRBD1 as D (5 bases). The CDR3 runs to 15 residues. The germline V and J ends were trimmed by 3 bases and 9 bases, with 21 bases remaining between them. The germline gives CDR1 SGDLS, CDR2 YYNGEE. CDR3 nucleotide sequence: TGTGCCAGCAGCGAGGAGGGGATGGGCTTAGGAAGCTACACCTTC. It specifies CASSEEGMGLGSYTF.

The genes are TRBV5-1 and TRBJ1-2, with D tentatively TRBD1 (6 bases). Germline V CDR1 and CDR2: SGHRS, YFSETQ. This CDR3 is 14 amino acids long. V was cut by 5 bases and J by 2 bases, with 13 bases left in between. The CDR3 DNA reads TGCGCCAGCAGAGTGGGGGCAGGCAACTATGGCTACACCTTC. It yields the protein CASRVGAGNYGYTF. The whole variable domain, remainder taken from reference TRBV5-1 and TRBJ1-2, is KAGVTQTPRYLIKTRGQQVTLSCSPISGHRSVSWYQQTPGQGLQFLFEYFSETQRNKGNFPGRFSGRQFSNSRSEMNVSTLELGDSALYLCASRVGAGNYGYTFGSGTRLTVV.

This clonotype was counted ten times or more. V usage is TRBV7-2 and J usage is TRBJ2-7, with D hard to call. The CDR3 length is 14 residues. V was cut by 0 bases and J by 6 bases, with 12 bases left in between. Germline loops: CDR1 SGHTA, CDR2 FQGNSA. CDR3 sequence (DNA): TGTGCCAGCAGCTTAGCCCCCCCCTTCGGCGAGCAGTACTTC. Translated: CASSLAPPFGEQYF. The full variable domain, rest sourced from reference TRBV7-2 and TRBJ2-7, is GAGVSQSPSNKVTEKGKDVELRCDPISGHTALYWYRQSLGQGLEFLIYFQGNSAPDKSGLPSDRFSAERTGGSVSTLTIQRTQQEDSAVYLCASSLAPPFGEQYFGPGTRLTVT.

This clonotype has more than one count but fewer than ten. This rearrangement joins TRBV9 to TRBJ1-1; a weak D match, TRBD1 (5 bases). Trimming stripped 4 bases from V and 7 bases from J, with 14 bases between. The CDR3 extends over 13 amino acids. Germline-derived CDR1 and CDR2 are SGDLS and YYNGEE. The CDR3 loop reads CASSPNGADEAFF. The CDR3 DNA follows: TGTGCCAGCAGCCCAAATGGGGCAGATGAAGCTTTCTTT.

The V call is TRBV20-1, the J call TRBJ2-7, with 8 bases that match TRBD2. Germline CDR1 is DFQATT and CDR2 is SNEGSKA (reference sequence). The CDR3 covers 12 residues. V lost 3 bases, J lost 5 bases, and 3 bases stayed unmatched. CDR3 in DNA: TGCAGTGCTAGCGGGGGGGCTAACGAGCAGTACTTC. Translated, it gives CSASGGANEQYF.

The genes are TRBV7-2 and TRBJ1-2; 7 bases are shared with TRBD1. CDR3 length: 14 residues. CDR1 is SGHTA, CDR2 FQGNSA, per germline. V trimming: 5 bases; J trimming: 8 bases; junction bases outside the gene matches: 11. For the CDR3, the DNA is TGTGCCAGCAGCGCGGCAGGGGGGGATTACGGCTACACCTTC. Translation gives CASSAAGGDYGYTF.

This chain joins TRBV20-1 and TRBJ1-5, with 8 bases aligning to TRBD1. Germline V gene lookup returns CDR1 DFQATT and CDR2 SNEGSKA (reference sequence). This CDR3 spans 15 amino acids. V shed 5 bases and J 2 bases; nucleotides not matched to a gene: 8. The CDR3 spells CSAPPDRVRNQPQHF. Here the CDR3 DNA reads TGCAGTGCTCCCCCGGACAGGGTTCGCAATCAGCCCCAGCATTTT.

This clonotype has more than one count but fewer than ten. The chain carries TRBV9 and TRBJ2-1; 7 bases are shared with TRBD2. There are 15 residues in the CDR3. Germline CDR1 SGDLS, CDR2 YYNGEE. The ends lost 4 bases at V and 2 bases at J; junction bases unmatched: 6. For the CDR3, the DNA is TGTGCCAGCAGCCCCGTAAGCGGGGCCTACAATGAGCAGTTCTTC. This gives the protein CASSPVSGAYNEQFF.

This clonotype was detected many times. The rearrangement joins TRBV29-1 to TRBJ2-2; D call uncertain. Trimming cost V 4 bases and J 2 bases, with 2 bases left between them. This CDR3 comprises 11 residues. CDR1 is SQVTM, CDR2 ANQGSEA, per germline. The DNA for the CDR3 is TGCAGCGTTGCAAACACCGGGGAGCTGTTTTTT. Translating it yields CSVANTGELFF.

J is TRBJ1-5 and V is TRBV7-2; 7 bases fit TRBD1. CDR1 SGHTA and CDR2 FQGNSA come from the germline V gene. This CDR3 is built from 14 residues. J gave up 4 bases and V 5 bases, and 5 bases lay outside the gene matches. CDR3 in DNA: TGTGCCAGCAGCCCGGACAGGACTAATCAGCCCCAGCATTTT. Translating gives CASSPDRTNQPQHF.

The chain links TRBV28 to TRBJ2-2; either TRBD1 or TRBD2 may fit D (5 bases each). Trimming cost V 5 bases and J 6 bases, with 13 bases left between them. The germline V gene has CDR1 MDHEN and CDR2 SYDVKM. The CDR3 contains 14 residues. This chain's CDR3 is CASSLRGWAGELFF. The CDR3 bases are TGTGCCAGCAGTCTCCGGGGCTGGGCCGGGGAGCTGTTTTTT.

This clonotype was detected a few times. This chain connects TRBV9 to TRBJ2-1; weak D call: TRBD2 (5 bases). Germline CDR1 and CDR2: SGDLS and YYNGEE. V was shortened by 0 bases and J by 8 bases, with 18 bases between the two germline ends. The CDR3 has 16 residues. DNA of the CDR3: TGTGCCAGCAGCGTAGATGCGGGTGCCCTCCCGCATGAGCAGTTCTTC. It translates to CASSVDAGALPHEQFF. Filled out from reference TRBV9 and TRBJ2-1, the complete variable domain reads DSGVTQTPKHLITATGQRVTLRCSPRSGDLSVYWYQQSLDQGLQFLIQYYNGEERAKGNILERFSAQQFPDLHSELNLSSLELGDSALYFCASSVDAGALPHEQFFGPGTRLTVL.

The V and J genes are TRBV6-5 and TRBJ2-7, with 8 bases matching TRBD1. The CDR3 is 15 residues long. After removal of 0 bases from V and 2 bases from J, the junction contained 3 bases not matched to a gene. CDR1 is MNHEY and CDR2 is SVGAGI in the germline V gene. The CDR3 here is CASSYSSGGTYEQYF. The CDR3 region has the DNA TGTGCCAGCAGTTACTCTTCAGGGGGCACCTACGAGCAGTACTTC.

The chain is built from TRBV28 and TRBJ2-1; 7 bases map to TRBD1. After removal of 3 bases from V and 6 bases from J, the junction contained 8 bases not matched to a gene. The CDR3 totals 15 residues. Germline V CDR1 and CDR2: MDHEN, SYDVKM. The CDR3 DNA is TGTGCCAGCAGTTTTTTAGACAGGGACGGCAATGAGCAGTTCTTC. Amino acid sequence: CASSFLDRDGNEQFF.

This clonotype was seen a handful of times. The chain couples TRBV4-2 to TRBJ2-3; D remains unclear. This CDR3 region has 16 residues. Germline V gene sequence: CDR1 LGHNA, CDR2 YNFKEQ. The germline V and J ends were trimmed by 0 bases and 1 base, with 11 bases remaining between them. The DNA of the CDR3 is TGTGCCAGCAGCCAAGATTTGTTTGCCGGCACAGATACGCAGTATTTT. It specifies CASSQDLFAGTDTQYF.

As for this clonotype: The junction does not match germline at one end; this may be a read error. The chain employs TRBV7-8 and TRBJ2-5; tentatively, D is TRBD1 (6 bases). CDR3 length: 13 residues. CDR1 and CDR2 from the germline V gene are SGHVS and FQNEAQ. The CDR3 region has the DNA TGTGCCAGCAGCTTAGCAGGCAGGGACACCCGGGACTTC. Its translation is CASSLAGRDTRDF.

The CDR3 coding sequence is TGTGCCAGCAGCTTTTTGACTAGCGGGACCTACAATGAGCAGTTCTTC. Its protein is CASSFLTSGTYNEQFF. This chain links TRBV5-6 with TRBJ2-1; 11 bases match TRBD2. CDR1 and CDR2 from the germline V gene are SGHDT and YYEEEE. Unmatched junction bases numbered 3, after V lost 2 bases and J lost 2 bases. The CDR3 loop spans 16 amino acids.

The chain couples TRBV6-1 to TRBJ2-5; D could derive from TRBD1 or TRBD2 (5 bases each). The germline V gene has CDR1 MNHNS and CDR2 SASEGT. Trimming shortened V by 8 bases and J by 2 bases, and 18 bases separated the two germline ends. The CDR3 contains 15 residues. CDR3 loop: CASALTGRPQETQYF. DNA for the CDR3: TGTGCCAGCGCTCTCACGGGGCGGCCTCAAGAGACCCAGTACTTC.

This clonotype was counted ten times or more. The rearrangement uses TRBV12-3 or TRBV12-4 and TRBJ2-7; tentative D call: TRBD1 (7 bases). The CDR3 runs 16 residues. The ends were cut back, 4 bases at V and 0 bases at J, with 16 bases in the middle. CDR3: CASSSTRGEASYEQYF. CDR3 nucleotide sequence: TGTGCCAGCAGTTCCACCAGGGGGGAGGCCTCCTACGAGCAGTACTTC.

The chain uses TRBV27 and TRBJ2-1; D is uncertain. CDR1 and CDR2 (germline): MNHEY, SMNVEV (reference sequence). CDR3 length: 14 amino acids. Trimming took 5 bases from V and 0 from J, leaving 8 bases between them. Here the CDR3 reads CASSRGFSYNEQFF. CDR3 coding DNA: TGTGCCAGCAGTCGCGGTTTCTCCTACAATGAGCAGTTCTTC.

This clonotype showed up just a few times. The chain carries TRBV28 and TRBJ2-3; 12 nucleotides match TRBD2. The CDR3 is 16 residues long. The J segment lost 6 bases and the V segment lost 6 bases, leaving 10 bases of the junction unmatched. Germline CDR1 and CDR2: MDHEN and SYDVKM. Here the CDR3 reads CASSKLTSGGFDTQYF. For the CDR3, the DNA is TGTGCCAGCAGCAAACTGACTAGCGGGGGTTTCGATACGCAGTATTTT.

This clonotype was found a few times. This chain links TRBV7-2 with TRBJ2-2; 7 bases match TRBD2. This CDR3 comprises 13 residues. The V gene end was trimmed by 6 bases and the J gene end by 6 bases; junction bases not matched to a gene: 4. Germline CDR1 SGHTA, CDR2 FQGNSA. For the CDR3, the DNA is TGTGCCAGCAGTCCCCGGGGGGCCGGGGAGCTGTTTTTT. Protein: CASSPRGAGELFF.

The V gene is TRBV5-1, the J gene TRBJ2-3; 12 bases map to TRBD1. Trimming removed 4 bases from V and 4 bases from J; junction bases left unmatched: 4. This CDR3 region has 15 residues. CDR1 and CDR2 (germline): SGHRS, YFSETQ. In nucleotides, the CDR3 is TGCGCCAGCAGCGGGACAGGGGGCATTCCAGATACGCAGTATTTT. Protein product: CASSGTGGIPDTQYF.

This clonotype was counted many times. The chain uses TRBV12-3 or TRBV12-4 and TRBJ2-2; D might be TRBD1 (7 bases). CDR3 size: 14 residues. The germline V and J ends were trimmed by 6 bases and 2 bases, with 10 bases remaining between them. The CDR3 DNA reads TGTGCCAGCAGGACAGGGACTAACACCGGGGAGCTGTTTTTT. Amino acid sequence: CASRTGTNTGELFF.

CDR3 amino acids: CASSLWAEQYF. CDR3 nucleotides: TGTGCCAGCAGTTTATGGGCAGAGCAGTACTTC. The chain combines TRBV28 with TRBJ2-7; D not resolved. From germline, CDR1 is MDHEN and CDR2 SYDVKM. V gave up 0 bases and J gave up 7 bases, with 4 bases separating them. This CDR3 is 11 amino acids long.

This clonotype has just a few counts. Without the conserved terminal phenylalanine or tryptophan, this CDR3 likely stems from a read error. It is unclear where the CDR3 begins or ends on the DNA, so no DNA is shown, and the CDR3 is as TCRdb lists it. V gene TRBV7-2 combines with J gene TRBJ1-1; TRBD1 is taken as the D call from the table, unchecked against the DNA. CDR1 is SGHTA and CDR2 is FQGNSA in the germline V gene. The CDR3 spans 11 residues, counting both ends. The CDR3 sequence: CASSLPTEGGV.

This clonotype was observed a few times. The chain combines TRBV29-1 with TRBJ2-3; 8 positions agree with TRBD1. The V gene's germline CDR1 is SQVTM and CDR2 ANQGSEA. This CDR3 spans 13 amino acids. V lost 3 bases, J lost 3 bases, and 2 bases stayed unmatched. The CDR3 DNA follows: TGCAGCGTTGACACAGGGGGGACAGATACGCAGTATTTT. Amino acid sequence: CSVDTGGTDTQYF.

This sequence joins TRBV4-3 and TRBJ1-1; no clear D gene. Germline loops: CDR1 LGHNA, CDR2 YSLEER. V gave up 4 bases and J gave up 8 bases, with 14 bases separating them. The CDR3 loop spans 13 amino acids. The CDR3 sequence is CASSPTIQREAFF. CDR3 in DNA: TGCGCCAGCAGCCCGACAATCCAGCGAGAAGCTTTCTTT.

This chain uses TRBV5-5 with TRBJ1-2; 7 nucleotides agree with TRBD1. The CDR3 covers 15 residues. Trimming cost V 3 bases and J 2 bases; bases outside gene matches: 7. CDR1 and CDR2 from the germline V gene are SGHKS and YYEKEE (reference sequence). The CDR3 sequence is CASSSPGQTNYGYTF. Here the CDR3 DNA reads TGTGCCAGCAGCTCCCCGGGACAGACGAACTATGGCTACACCTTC.

CDR3 amino acids: CASSPPFTDTQYF. CDR3 sequence (DNA): TGTGCCAGCTCACCACCTTTCACAGATACGCAGTATTTT. The chain uses TRBV18 and TRBJ2-3; D gene ambiguous. The V end lost 0 bases, the J end lost 2 bases, and 3 bases lay between the germline ends. Per the germline V gene, CDR1 is KGHSH and CDR2 is LQKENI. The CDR3 is 13 residues long.

The J gene is TRBJ2-5, the V gene TRBV6-1; D possibly corresponds to TRBD1 (5 bases). CDR1 and CDR2 from the germline V gene are MNHNS and SASEGT. This CDR3 has 13 amino acids. Trimming pared 5 bases from V and 7 bases from J, leaving 14 bases between. CDR3 nucleotide sequence: TGTGCCAGCAGTCCGTCAAGGCAGGGGACCCAGTACTTC. The encoded protein is CASSPSRQGTQYF.

The chain recombines TRBV7-2 with TRBJ2-1, with 10 positions matching TRBD2. CDR3 size: 15 residues. Losses at the gene ends were 5 bases for V and 0 bases for J; bases not matched to a gene: 1. CDR1 and CDR2 (germline): SGHTA, FQGNSA. CDR3 region: CASSQRGGSYNEQFF. The CDR3 nucleotides are TGTGCCAGCAGCCAGCGGGGGGGCTCCTACAATGAGCAGTTCTTC.